This record concerns one T cell receptor beta chain sequence. Its target is unknown. Assay: immunoSEQ multiplex PCR; the TCRdb copy retains only in-frame clones and omits some. The sample yields about 98,000 clones, over 80% seen once. The CDR3 has 16 amino acids. V lost 3 bases and J 0 bases, leaving 11 bases between the germline ends. The germline gives CDR1 MNHNY, CDR2 SVGAGI (reference sequence). This record comes from a study of graft-versus-host responses after intestinal transplantation. For the study at large: Recipients were all induced with anti-thymocyte globulin, then given tacrolimus and steroids for about three years.

Study outcomes and limitations: Levels of circulating GvH clones at their peak were associated with early post-transplant HvG declines. Recipient marrow contained GvH clones, some of which appeared first in ileum or blood.

The sequenced sample was unstimulated CD8+ T cells sorted from spleen or lymph node cells, obtained before intestinal transplant. The chain uses TRBV6-6 and TRBJ2-2, with unresolved D. The sequence derives from a human donor who received an intestinal transplant. As DNA, the CDR3 is TGTGCCAGCAGTTATGGGCCAGTCGCGAACACCGGGGAGCTGTTTTTT. Translation: CASSYGPVANTGELFF.